This T cell receptor beta chain derives from a study of response to subunit inactivated influenza vaccine (dated by TCRdb to 2016 to 2019). Turning to the overall study: The study used deep quantitative T cell receptor repertoire profiling to track responses to a trivalent subunit inactivated influenza vaccine. The paper's findings and limits, for the study overall: It was suggested by the authors that each seasonal influenza vaccination may recruit only a limited number of new T cells.

Library preparation employed RT-PCR. The sequencer was an Illumina HiSeq 2500. TCRdb ran its own pipeline on the public reads, namely fastp trimming at Q25 and MiXCR clone calling, and kept in-frame beta chains. Rows merge per CDR3 protein into single entries with the most common DNA and genes. This sample gives some 850,000 distinct CDR3 sequences in total; about 18% of them show up just once. The ten largest clones represent 9.5% to 13% of the sample. CDR1 and CDR2 were assigned from the germline V gene as MDHEN and SYDVKM. V sheds 7 bases and J sheds 10 bases, leaving 14 bases between their ends. The CDR3 numbers 12 residues from cysteine through phenylalanine. Only CDR3 DNA remains: 36 bases, in frame from the first base. This clonotype was seen only a few times. Its antigen remains unidentified. It has no much larger one-base neighbor in the sample; base qualities were not kept.

The sequencing used PBMCs from blood, collected 5 days after vaccination. This TCR was recovered from a man in his fifties who received an inactivated influenza vaccine. Donor details come from another sample of the same person, matched by shared clones. The rearrangement joined TRBV28 to TRBJ2-1, with no reliable assignment of the D segment. Read as DNA, the sequence is TGTGCCAGCACCCTTGGTGGCCAAGAGCAGTTCTTC. This is translated as CASTLGGQEQFF.